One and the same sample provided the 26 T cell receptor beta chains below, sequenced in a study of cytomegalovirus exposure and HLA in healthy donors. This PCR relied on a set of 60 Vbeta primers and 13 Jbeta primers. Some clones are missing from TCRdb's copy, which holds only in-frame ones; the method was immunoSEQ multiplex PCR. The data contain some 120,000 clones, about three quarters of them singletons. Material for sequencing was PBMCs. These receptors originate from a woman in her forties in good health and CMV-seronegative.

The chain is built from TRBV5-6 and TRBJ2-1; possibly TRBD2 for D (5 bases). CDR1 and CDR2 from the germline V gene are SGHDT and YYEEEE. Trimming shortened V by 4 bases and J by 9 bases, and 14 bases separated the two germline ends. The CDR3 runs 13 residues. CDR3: CASSLGPGSEQFF. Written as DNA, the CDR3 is TGTGCCAGCAGCCTTGGACCGGGGAGTGAGCAGTTCTTC.

Here the CDR3 DNA reads TGTGCCAGCAGTTCTCCCTCAGGTTACTATGGCTACACCTTC. Residues: CASSSPSGYYGYTF. V gene TRBV28 combines with J gene TRBJ1-2; no reliable D call. The CDR3 has 14 residues. The ends were cut back, 4 bases at V and 3 bases at J, with 12 bases in the middle. Germline-derived CDR1 and CDR2 are MDHEN and SYDVKM.

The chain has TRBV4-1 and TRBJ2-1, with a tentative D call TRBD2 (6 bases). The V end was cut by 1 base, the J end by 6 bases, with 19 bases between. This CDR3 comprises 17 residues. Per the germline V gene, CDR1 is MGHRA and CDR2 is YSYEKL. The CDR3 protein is CASSQGHLAPYLNEQFF. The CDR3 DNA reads TGCGCCAGCAGCCAAGGCCATCTAGCGCCTTACCTCAATGAGCAGTTCTTC.

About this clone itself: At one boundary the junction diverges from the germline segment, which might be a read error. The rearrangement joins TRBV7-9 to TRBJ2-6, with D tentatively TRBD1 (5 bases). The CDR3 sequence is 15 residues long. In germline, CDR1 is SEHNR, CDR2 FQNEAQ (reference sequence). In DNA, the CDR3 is TGTGCCAGCAGCTCAGACAGAACTGGGGCCAACGGCCTGACTTTC. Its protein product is CASSSDRTGANGLTF.

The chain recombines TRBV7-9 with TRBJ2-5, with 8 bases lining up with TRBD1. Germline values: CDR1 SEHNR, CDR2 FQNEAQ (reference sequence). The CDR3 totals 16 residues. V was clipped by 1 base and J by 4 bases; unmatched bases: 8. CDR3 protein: CASSLGDRGTRETQYF. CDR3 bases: TGTGCCAGCAGCTTAGGAGACAGGGGAACTAGAGAGACCCAGTACTTC.

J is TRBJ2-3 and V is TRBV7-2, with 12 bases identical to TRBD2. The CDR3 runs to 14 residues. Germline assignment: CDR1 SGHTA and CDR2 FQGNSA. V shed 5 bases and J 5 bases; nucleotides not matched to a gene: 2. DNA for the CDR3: TGTGCCAGCAGCCCGGGACTAGCGGGAGATACGCAGTATTTT. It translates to CASSPGLAGDTQYF.

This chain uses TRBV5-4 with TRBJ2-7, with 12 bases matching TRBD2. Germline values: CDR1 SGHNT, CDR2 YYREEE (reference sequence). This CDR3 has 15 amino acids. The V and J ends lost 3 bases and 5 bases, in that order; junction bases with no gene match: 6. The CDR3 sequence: CASSSRLAGDNEQYF. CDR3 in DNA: TGTGCCAGCAGCTCACGACTAGCGGGAGACAACGAGCAGTACTTC.

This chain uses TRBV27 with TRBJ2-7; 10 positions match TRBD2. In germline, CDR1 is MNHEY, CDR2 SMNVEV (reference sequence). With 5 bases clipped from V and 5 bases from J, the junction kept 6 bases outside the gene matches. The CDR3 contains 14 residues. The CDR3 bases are TGTGCCAGCAGTCCTAGACTAGCGGGTAACGAGCAGTACTTC. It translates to CASSPRLAGNEQYF.

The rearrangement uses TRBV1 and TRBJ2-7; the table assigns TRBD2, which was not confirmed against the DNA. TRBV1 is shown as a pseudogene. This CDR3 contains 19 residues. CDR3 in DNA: TGCACCAGCACCTTAGTAGGACTCTGTTTTCTCTTCGGCGTTTACGAGCAGTACTTC. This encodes CTSTLVGLCFLFGVYEQYF.

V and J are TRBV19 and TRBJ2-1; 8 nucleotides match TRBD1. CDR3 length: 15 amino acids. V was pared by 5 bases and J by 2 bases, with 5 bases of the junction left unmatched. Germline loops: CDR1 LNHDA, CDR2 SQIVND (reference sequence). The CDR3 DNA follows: TGTGCCAGTAGTGTACCAGGGGGCCCCTACAATGAGCAGTTCTTC. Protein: CASSVPGGPYNEQFF.

CDR3: CASKRTGDNSNQPQHF. For the CDR3, the DNA is TGTGCCAGTAAGAGGACAGGGGACAATAGCAATCAGCCCCAGCATTTT. The chain couples TRBV19 to TRBJ1-5; 9 bases map to TRBD1. Germline lookup yields CDR1 LNHDA and CDR2 SQIVND (reference sequence). The V segment lost 7 bases and the J segment 0 bases; nucleotides outside the gene matches: 7. CDR3 length: 16 residues.

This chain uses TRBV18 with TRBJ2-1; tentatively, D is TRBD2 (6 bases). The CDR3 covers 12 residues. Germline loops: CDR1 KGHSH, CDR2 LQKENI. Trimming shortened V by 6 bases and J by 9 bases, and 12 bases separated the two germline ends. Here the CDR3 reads CASSQRRGEQFF. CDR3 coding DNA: TGTGCCAGCTCTCAAAGGAGGGGTGAGCAGTTCTTC.

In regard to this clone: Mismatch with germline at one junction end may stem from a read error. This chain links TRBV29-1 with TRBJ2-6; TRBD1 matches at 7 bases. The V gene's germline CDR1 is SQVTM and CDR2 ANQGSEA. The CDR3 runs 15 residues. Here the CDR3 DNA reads TGCAGCGTCGGACAGGCGAGCTCTGGGGCCAACGGCCTGACTTTC. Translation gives CSVGQASSGANGLTF.

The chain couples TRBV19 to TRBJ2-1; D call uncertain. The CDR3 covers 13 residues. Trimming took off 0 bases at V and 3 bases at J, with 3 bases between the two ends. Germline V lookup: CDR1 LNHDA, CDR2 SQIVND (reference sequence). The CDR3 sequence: CASSIDSYNEQFF. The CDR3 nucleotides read TGTGCCAGTAGTATAGACAGCTACAATGAGCAGTTCTTC.

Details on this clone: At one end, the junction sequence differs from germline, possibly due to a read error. CDR3 loop: CASSSSGTSGTGKLFF. In nucleotides, the CDR3 is TGTGCCAGCTCATCTTCCGGGACTAGCGGAACCGGGAAGCTGTTTTTT. The gene calls are TRBV18 and TRBJ2-2; 11 bases agree with TRBD2. Germline V lookup: CDR1 KGHSH, CDR2 LQKENI. This CDR3 region has 16 residues.

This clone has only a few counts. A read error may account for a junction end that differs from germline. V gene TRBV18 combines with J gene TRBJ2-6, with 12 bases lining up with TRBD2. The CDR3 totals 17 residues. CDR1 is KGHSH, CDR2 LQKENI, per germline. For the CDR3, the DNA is TGTGCCAGCTCACGGACTAGCGGGATCAGTGGGGCCAACGGCCTGACTTTC. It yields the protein CASSRTSGISGANGLTF. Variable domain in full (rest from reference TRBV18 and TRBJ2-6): NAGVMQNPRHLVRRRGQEARLRCSPMKGHSHVYWYRQLPEEGLKFMVYLQKENIIDESGMPKERFSAEFPKEGPSILRIQQVVRGDSAAYFCASSRTSGISGANGLTFGAGSRLTVL.

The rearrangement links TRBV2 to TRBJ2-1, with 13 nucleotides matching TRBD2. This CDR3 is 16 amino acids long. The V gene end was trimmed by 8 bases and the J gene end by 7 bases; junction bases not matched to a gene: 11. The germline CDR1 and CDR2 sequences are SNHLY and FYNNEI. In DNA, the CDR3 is TGTGCCAGCGGGACTAGCGGGATCGCGTACCGGAATGAGCAGTTCTTC. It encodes CASGTSGIAYRNEQFF.

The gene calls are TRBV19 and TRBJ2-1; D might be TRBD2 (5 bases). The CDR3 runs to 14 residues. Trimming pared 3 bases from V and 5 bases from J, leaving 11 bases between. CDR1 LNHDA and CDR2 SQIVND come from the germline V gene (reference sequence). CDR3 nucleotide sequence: TGTGCCAGTAGTATTGGTCTAGCTAACAATGAGCAGTTCTTC. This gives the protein CASSIGLANNEQFF.

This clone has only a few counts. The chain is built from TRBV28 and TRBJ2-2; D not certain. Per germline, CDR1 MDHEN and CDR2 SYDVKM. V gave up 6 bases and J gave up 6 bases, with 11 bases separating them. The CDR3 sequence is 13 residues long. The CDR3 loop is CASRQLRSGELFF. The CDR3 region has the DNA TGTGCCAGCAGGCAACTTAGATCCGGGGAGCTGTTTTTT.

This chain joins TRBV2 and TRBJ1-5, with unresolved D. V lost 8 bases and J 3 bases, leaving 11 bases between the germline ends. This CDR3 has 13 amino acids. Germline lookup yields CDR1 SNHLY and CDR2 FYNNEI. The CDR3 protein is CASGSEYNQPQHF. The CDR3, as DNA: TGTGCCAGCGGGTCGGAGTACAATCAGCCCCAGCATTTT.

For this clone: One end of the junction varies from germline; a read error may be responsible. CDR3 amino acids: CSSSSPLSGKAYEQYF. DNA of the CDR3: TGTTCCAGCAGCTCTCCCCTTAGCGGGAAGGCCTACGAGCAGTACTTC. The chain couples TRBV7-9 to TRBJ2-7; 8 bases line up with TRBD2. This CDR3 is built from 16 residues. Germline V gives CDR1 SEHNR, CDR2 FQNEAQ (reference sequence).

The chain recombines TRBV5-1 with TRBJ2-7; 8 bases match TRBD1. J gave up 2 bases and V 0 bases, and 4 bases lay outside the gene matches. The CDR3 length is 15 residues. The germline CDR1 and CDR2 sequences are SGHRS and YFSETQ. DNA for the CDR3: TGCGCCAGCAGCTTGGCTGACAGGGGAACCTACGAGCAGTACTTC. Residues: CASSLADRGTYEQYF.

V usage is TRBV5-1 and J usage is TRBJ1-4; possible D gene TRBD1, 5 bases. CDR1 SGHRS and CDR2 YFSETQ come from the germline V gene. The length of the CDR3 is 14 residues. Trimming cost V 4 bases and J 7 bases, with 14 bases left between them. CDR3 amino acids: CASSKSGGGEKLFF. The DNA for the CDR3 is TGCGCCAGCAGCAAGTCAGGCGGGGGTGAAAAACTGTTTTTT. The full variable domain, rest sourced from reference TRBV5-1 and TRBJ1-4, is KAGVTQTPRYLIKTRGQQVTLSCSPISGHRSVSWYQQTPGQGLQFLFEYFSETQRNKGNFPGRFSGRQFSNSRSEMNVSTLELGDSALYLCASSKSGGGEKLFFGSGTQLSVL.

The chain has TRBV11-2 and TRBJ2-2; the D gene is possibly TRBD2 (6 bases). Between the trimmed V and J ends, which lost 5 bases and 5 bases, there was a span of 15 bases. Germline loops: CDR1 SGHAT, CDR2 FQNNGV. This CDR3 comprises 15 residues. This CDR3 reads CASSTSYGGTGELFF. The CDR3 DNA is TGTGCCAGCAGCACCTCCTACGGAGGGACCGGGGAGCTGTTTTTT. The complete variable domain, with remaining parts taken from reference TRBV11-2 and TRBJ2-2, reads EAGVAQSPRYKIIEKRQSVAFWCNPISGHATLYWYQQILGQGPKLLIQFQNNGVVDDSQLPKDRFSAERLKGVDSTLKIQPAKLEDSAVYLCASSTSYGGTGELFFGEGSRLTVL.

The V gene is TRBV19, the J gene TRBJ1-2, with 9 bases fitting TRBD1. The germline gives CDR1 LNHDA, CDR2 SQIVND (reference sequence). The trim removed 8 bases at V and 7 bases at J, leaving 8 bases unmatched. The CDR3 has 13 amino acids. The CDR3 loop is CASWDRDWSGYTF. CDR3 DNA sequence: TGTGCCAGTTGGGACAGGGATTGGTCTGGCTACACCTTC.

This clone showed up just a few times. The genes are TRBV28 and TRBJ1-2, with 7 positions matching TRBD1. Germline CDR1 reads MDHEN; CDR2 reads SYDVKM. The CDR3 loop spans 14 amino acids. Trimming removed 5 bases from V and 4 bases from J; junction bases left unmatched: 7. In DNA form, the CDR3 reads TGTGCCAGCAGTGGGACAGATTCTCCCTATGGCTACACCTTC. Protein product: CASSGTDSPYGYTF.